This T cell receptor (beta chain) was profiled in a study of CD8 T cells in ankylosing spondylitis. Scientists made TCR beta libraries using quantitative 5'-RACE with molecular barcodes. Using its own MiXCR run on the 5' RACE reads, TCRdb lists one record per CDR3 protein. The table shows some 120,000 distinct CDR3 sequences, with around 7% occurring only once. Whole-study findings and limits: Characteristic of ankylosing spondylitis blood, it appeared, was a TCR beta motif comprising roughly 8 highly homologous variants. Reported data indicate significant enrichment of disease-linked clones within matched ankylosing spondylitis synovial fluid. Prior work had noted some motif variants in reactive arthritis blood and synovial fluid.

This clonotype was found many times. The antigen remains unidentified. The germline V gene has CDR1 SGHDT and CDR2 YYEEEE. The CDR3 sequence is 15 residues long. V shed 0 bases and J 9 bases; nucleotides not matched to a gene: 7. This chain links TRBV5-6 with TRBJ2-3, with 10 nucleotides matching TRBD1. The sequencing sample was made of blood, either unsorted or a sorted T cell fraction (not recorded which). This TCR came from a male donor with ankylosing spondylitis or in good health (not recorded which). The CDR3 DNA is TGTGCCAGCAGCTTGGCCTGGGACAGGGGTTTAACGCAGTATTTT. It codes for CASSLAWDRGLTQYF.